This T cell receptor beta chain was captured in a study of blood T cell repertoires in COVID-19 (dated by TCRdb to 2020 to 2021). For context, the study as a whole: Samples covering the acute and convalescent phases of COVID-19 were provided by collaborators in the United States, Italy and Spain. The material from the prospective study consisted of cDNA or gDNA derived from T cells, B-cell-depleted T cells, or PBMCs. Subjects who had been exposed to COVID-19, were actively infected with it, or had recovered from it provided the deeply sampled blood TCRbeta repertoires that made up the dataset. The repertoires were released in a freely available public database intended as a resource for research on the immune response to SARS-CoV-2. Samples came from the ongoing ImmuneRACE study (first 160 participants) plus 1,254 subjects from 6 global collaborators. The sample metadata nearly always contained a de-identified subject ID, COVID-19 status, age in years and sex. HLA class I and class II types, where available, came from metadata supplied by the sample provider rather than from assay-based typing. Study-wide conclusions, independent of this receptor: How much clinical and demographic metadata was included differed by source and by participant, and the metadata was provided uncurated.

This clone was seen only a few times. The antigen it binds to is not known. No qualities accompany the bases; no much larger clone lies one base away. The CDR3 starts with the cysteine, ends with the phenylalanine, and has 12 residues. The sequence is cut down to CDR3 DNA, 36 bases in frame from base 1. From a lookup of the germline V gene, CDR1 and CDR2 are SNHLY and FYNNEI. At the junction V is shortened by 4 bases and J by 8 bases, with 9 bases in between. Whole blood was collected in K2EDTA tubes by collaborating institutions according to the institutions' own protocols. For TCRbeta analysis, collaborators shipped samples in one of three forms: frozen whole blood, isolated PBMCs, or DNA extracted from either of those sample types. TCRbeta CDR3 regions were amplified from genomic DNA using the immunoSEQ Assay, a bias-controlled multiplex PCR. Per the source publication's procedure: Within the assay, amplification of reference gene primers was used to estimate how many nucleated cells each sample contained. To quantify the absolute abundance of each unique TCRbeta CDR3 rearrangement, sequence reads were collapsed and filtered. Productive Simpson clonality was computed per sample as the square root of Simpson's diversity index over productive rearrangements. Held by TCRdb, this immuneACCESS table contains in-frame sequences only and omits some clones. Under half of the omission traces to an unresolved V gene where checked; the cause of the rest is unknown. The V and J calls and the clone size are those of that table, but D and trimming were determined from the DNA. Present in this sample are over 100,000 clones, 85% to 90% of which were seen just once. Of the sample, approximately 5.1% is held by the ten largest clones.

The sequence is built from TRBV2 and TRBJ1-3; the D gene is not confidently resolved. The sample was peripheral blood. This receptor was obtained from a human donor in a cohort sampled during active COVID-19. The DNA sequence is TGTGCCAGCAGTGTCGAGGGATACACCATATATTTT. This is translated as CASSVEGYTIYF.